This TCR beta chain was captured by sequencing in a study of Ad26.COV2.S vaccination and SARS-CoV-2 variants (dated by TCRdb to the early 2020s). In terms of the full investigation: Vaccine-arm donors were drawn from COV1001, a multicentre, randomized, double-blind, placebo-controlled phase I-IIa trial of Ad26.COV2.S in healthy adults. Dosing of Ad26.COV2.S was intramuscular, at either 5x10^10 or 1x10^11 viral particles, delivered as one shot or as two shots spaced 56 days apart. The specificity and breadth of SARS-CoV-2-reactive T cell receptors after Ad26.COV2.S vaccination were assessed by TCRbeta repertoire sequencing. The TCR-sequenced set comprised around 30 samples: approximately 20 Ad26.COV2.S vaccine recipients, 5 placebo recipients and 8 SARS-CoV-2 convalescent individuals. Trial participants were randomized into five groups of five, in which low-dose or high-dose Ad26.COV2.S was given once or twice, or placebo was given on both occasions. Throughout the experiments and outcome assessment, investigators stayed blinded to trial group allocation.

The label giving this sample's treatment or condition can be read as: some 19 received Ad26.COV2.S at low or high dose, single or two shots; 5 received placebo; per-sample allocation not given. Repertoires of vaccine and placebo recipients were sequenced from samples collected on day 63 after the first injection. In Cohort 1b, roughly 26 adults aged 18-55 years were enrolled at a single site in Boston, USA, between 29 July and 7 August 2020. Ad26.COV2.S was a replication-incompetent adenovirus type 26 vector that expressed a prefusion-stabilized SARS-CoV-2 spike protein derived from the original Wuhan strain. Overall results and qualifications from the work: After vaccination, substantial breadth of spike-specific CD8+ and CD4+ T cell responses was reported. Compared with placebo recipients, Ad26.COV2.S recipients showed higher spike-specific TCR breadth (P = 0.0014). The study was not powered to compare responses between vaccine doses or regimens. The authors noted that total T cell responses may have been underestimated by the TCR breadth and depth analyses. Non-spike TCR breadth was comparable between vaccine and placebo recipients, consistent with the vaccine containing only spike.

V loses 4 bases, J loses 7 bases, and the germline ends lie 13 bases apart. Counted from cysteine to phenylalanine, this CDR3 has 13 amino acids. The only DNA kept is the CDR3, 39 bases in frame from the first base. Reading the germline V gene gives CDR1 MDHEN and CDR2 SYDVKM. The immunoSEQ Assay was used to sequence TCRbeta CDR3 regions. After extraction, genomic DNA underwent amplification by bias-controlled multiplex PCR, followed by high-throughput sequencing. The authors processed their data as follows. To quantify the absolute abundance of every unique TCRbeta CDR3 region, sequences were collapsed and filtered. T cell fraction was estimated by normalizing TCRbeta template counts to usable DNA, which was measured by amplifying reference genes present in all nucleated cells. Repertoire TCRs were annotated as SARS-CoV-2-specific when V gene, CDR3 amino acid sequence and J gene were exactly matched to a known reactive TCR set. MIRA supplied the reference SARS-CoV-2 TCR set, which was filtered for enrichment in COVID-19-positive ImmuneCODE repertoires so that public or cross-reactive TCRs were removed. Based on the MIRA antigens, annotated TCRs were further analysed at the level of specific ORF or position within ORF. Breadth was defined as annotated unique rearrangements over total unique productive rearrangements; depth was the summed frequency of those rearrangements. Group comparisons of TCR breadth used two-sided Wilcoxon rank-sum tests. In its TCRdb copy, this immuneACCESS table keeps in-frame sequences only and misses some clones. Where compared with another copy, unresolved V genes explain less than half of these, and the others have no known cause. V and J calls and clone size are copied from that table; D and trimming were computed from the DNA. The sample includes 430,000 or so clones, with around nine tenths observed a single time. 10% to 15% of the sample belongs to the ten largest clones.

As concerns this clone: Its recognized antigen is unknown. Per-base quality was not reported, and no clone a single base away is much larger than it.

The sequenced sample was peripheral blood, obtained in a trial of Ad26.COV2.S vaccine versus placebo. This sequence originates from a person between 18 and 65 years old who received the Ad26.COV2.S COVID-19 vaccine or a placebo. The rearranged segments are TRBV28 and TRBJ1-2; TRBD1 could be the D gene, as 6 bases match. For the CDR3, the sequence is CASSSGQGPGYTF. The DNA reads TGTGCCAGCAGTTCGGGGCAGGGGCCTGGCTACACCTTC.